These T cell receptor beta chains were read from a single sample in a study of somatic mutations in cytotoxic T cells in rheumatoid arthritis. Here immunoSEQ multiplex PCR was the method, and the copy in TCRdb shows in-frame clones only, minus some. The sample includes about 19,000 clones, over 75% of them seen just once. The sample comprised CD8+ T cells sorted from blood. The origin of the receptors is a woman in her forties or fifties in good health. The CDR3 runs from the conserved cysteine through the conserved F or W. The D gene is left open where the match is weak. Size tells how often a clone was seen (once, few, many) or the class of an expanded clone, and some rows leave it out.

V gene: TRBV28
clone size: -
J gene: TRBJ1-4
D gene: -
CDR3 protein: CASSYPGSGDEKLFF
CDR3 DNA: TGTGCCAGCAGTTATCCTGGGTCAGGGGATGAAAAACTGTTTTTT

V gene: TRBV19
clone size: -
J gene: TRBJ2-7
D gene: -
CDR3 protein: CASSMADYYEQYF
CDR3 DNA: TGTGCCAGTAGTATGGCAGACTACTACGAGCAGTACTTC

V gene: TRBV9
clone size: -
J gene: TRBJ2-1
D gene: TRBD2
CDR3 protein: CASSSSGSSYNEQFF
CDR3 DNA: TGTGCCAGCAGCTCTAGCGGGAGCTCCTACAATGAGCAGTTCTTC

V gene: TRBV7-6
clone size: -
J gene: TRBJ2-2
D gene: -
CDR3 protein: CASSLIAGNTGELFF
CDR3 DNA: TGTGCCAGCAGCTTAATTGCGGGGAACACCGGGGAGCTGTTTTTT

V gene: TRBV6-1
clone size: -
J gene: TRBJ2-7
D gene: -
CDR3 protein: CASSARADPGGEQYF
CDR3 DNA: TGTGCCAGCAGCGCTAGGGCCGACCCTGGGGGGGAGCAGTACTTC

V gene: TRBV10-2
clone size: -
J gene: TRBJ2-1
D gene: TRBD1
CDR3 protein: CASTTGARNEQFF
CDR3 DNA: TGCGCCAGCACCACAGGGGCGAGGAATGAGCAGTTCTTC

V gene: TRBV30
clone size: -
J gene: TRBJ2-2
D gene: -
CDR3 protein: CAWNPDTGELFF
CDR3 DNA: TGTGCCTGGAACCCGGACACCGGGGAGCTGTTTTTT

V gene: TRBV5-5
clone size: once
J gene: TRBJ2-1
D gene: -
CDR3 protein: CASSSDFASQQFF
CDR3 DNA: TGTGCCAGCAGCTCGGATTTTGCCTCCCAGCAGTTCTTC

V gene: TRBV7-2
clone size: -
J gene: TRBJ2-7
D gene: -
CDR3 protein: CASTSTYEQYF
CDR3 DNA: TGTGCCAGCACCTCAACCTACGAGCAGTACTTC

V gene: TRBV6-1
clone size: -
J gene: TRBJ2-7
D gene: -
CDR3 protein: CASSPWGVSYEQYF
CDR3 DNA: TGTGCCAGCAGTCCTTGGGGGGTATCCTACGAGCAGTACTTC

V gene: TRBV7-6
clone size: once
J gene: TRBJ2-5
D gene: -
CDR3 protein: CASSPGETQYF
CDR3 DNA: TGTGCCAGCAGCCCCGGGGAGACCCAGTACTTC

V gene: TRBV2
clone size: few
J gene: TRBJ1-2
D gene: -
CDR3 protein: CASSGRTARYGYTF
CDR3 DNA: TGTGCCAGCAGTGGCCGGACGGCCCGGTATGGCTACACCTTC

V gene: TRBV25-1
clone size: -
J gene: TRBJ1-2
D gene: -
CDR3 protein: CASSIAGGADGYTF
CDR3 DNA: TGTGCCAGCAGTATTGCGGGGGGCGCGGATGGCTACACCTTC

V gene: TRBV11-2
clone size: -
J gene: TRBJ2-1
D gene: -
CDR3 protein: CASSRVGEQFF
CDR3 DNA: TGTGCCAGCAGCCGAGTGGGTGAGCAGTTCTTC

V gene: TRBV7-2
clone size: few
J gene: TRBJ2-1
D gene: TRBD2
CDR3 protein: CASSLAGGPYNEQFF
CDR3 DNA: TGTGCCAGCAGCCTAGCGGGGGGGCCGTACAATGAGCAGTTCTTC

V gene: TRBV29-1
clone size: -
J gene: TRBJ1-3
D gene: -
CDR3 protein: CSFRGRGDDGVNTIYF
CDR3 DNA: TGCAGCTTCCGGGGCAGAGGCGACGACGGCGTGAACACCATATATTTT

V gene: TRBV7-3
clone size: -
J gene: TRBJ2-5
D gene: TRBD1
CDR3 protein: CASSLWGQGNGQETQYF
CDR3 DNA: TGTGCCAGCAGCTTATGGGGACAGGGAAACGGGCAAGAGACCCAGTACTTC

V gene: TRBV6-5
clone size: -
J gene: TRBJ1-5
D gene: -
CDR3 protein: CASSSYREANQPQHF
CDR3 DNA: TGTGCCAGCAGTTCATACAGGGAAGCAAATCAGCCCCAGCATTTT

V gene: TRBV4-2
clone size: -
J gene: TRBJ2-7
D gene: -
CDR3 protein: CASSLASGALSYEQYF
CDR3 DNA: TGTGCCAGCAGCCTCGCCTCGGGGGCCCTCTCCTACGAGCAGTACTTC

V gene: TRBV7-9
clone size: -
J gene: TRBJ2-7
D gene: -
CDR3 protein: CASSVRTDSYEQYF
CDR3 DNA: TGTGCCAGCAGCGTAAGGACGGATTCCTACGAGCAGTACTTC

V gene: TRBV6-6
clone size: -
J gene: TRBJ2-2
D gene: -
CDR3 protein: CASSPGVAGELFF
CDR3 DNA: TGTGCCAGCTCCCCGGGGGTGGCCGGGGAGCTGTTTTTT

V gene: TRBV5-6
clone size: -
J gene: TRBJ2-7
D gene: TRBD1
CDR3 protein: CASSQGDLSYEQYF
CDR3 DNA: TGTGCCAGCAGCCAGGGGGATCTTTCCTACGAGCAGTACTTC

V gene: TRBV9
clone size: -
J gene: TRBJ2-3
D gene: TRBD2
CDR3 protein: CASNGKTSGGTKDTQYF
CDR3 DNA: TGTGCCAGCAACGGTAAGACTAGCGGGGGTACAAAAGATACGCAGTATTTT

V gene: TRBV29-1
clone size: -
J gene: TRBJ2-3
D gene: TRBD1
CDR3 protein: CSVGTAVGTDTQYF
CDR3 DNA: TGCAGCGTAGGGACAGCCGTAGGAACAGATACGCAGTATTTT

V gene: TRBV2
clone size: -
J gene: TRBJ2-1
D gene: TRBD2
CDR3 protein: CASRLAGEGNEQFF
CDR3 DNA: TGTGCCAGCAGGCTAGCGGGAGAAGGCAATGAGCAGTTCTTC

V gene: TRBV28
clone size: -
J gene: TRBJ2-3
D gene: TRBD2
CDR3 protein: CASSKPGGAGGAQYF
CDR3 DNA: TGTGCCAGCAGTAAACCGGGAGGAGCGGGAGGGGCGCAGTATTTT

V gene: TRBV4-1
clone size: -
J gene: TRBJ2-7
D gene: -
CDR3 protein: CASSQEGELYEQYF
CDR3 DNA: TGCGCCAGCAGCCAAGAGGGGGAGCTCTACGAGCAGTACTTC

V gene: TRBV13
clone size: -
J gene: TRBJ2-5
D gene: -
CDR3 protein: CASSLRTETQYF
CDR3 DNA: TGTGCCAGCAGCTTAAGGACAGAGACCCAGTACTTC

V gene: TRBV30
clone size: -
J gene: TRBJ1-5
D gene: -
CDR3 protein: CAHRRGNQPQHF
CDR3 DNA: TGTGCCCACAGACGAGGTAATCAGCCCCAGCATTTT

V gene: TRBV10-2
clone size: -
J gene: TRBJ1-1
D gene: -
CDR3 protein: CASSDSGSITEAFF
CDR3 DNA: TGCGCCAGCAGTGATTCAGGGAGTATCACTGAAGCTTTCTTT

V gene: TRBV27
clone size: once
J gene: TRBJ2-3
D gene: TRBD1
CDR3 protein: CASSLSGDRWETDTQYF
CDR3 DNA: TGTGCCAGCAGTTTATCCGGGGACAGGTGGGAGACAGATACGCAGTATTTT

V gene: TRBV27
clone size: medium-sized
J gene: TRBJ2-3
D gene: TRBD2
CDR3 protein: CASSVLAGGTDTQYF
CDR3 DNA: TGTGCCAGCAGCGTACTAGCGGGGGGCACAGATACGCAGTATTTT

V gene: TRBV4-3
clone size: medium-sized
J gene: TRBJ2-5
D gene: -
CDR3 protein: CASSQGLDETQYF
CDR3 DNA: TGCGCCAGCAGCCAAGGGCTAGATGAGACCCAGTACTTC

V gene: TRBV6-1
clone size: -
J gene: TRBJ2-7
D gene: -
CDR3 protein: CASSERPVLYEQYF
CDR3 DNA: TGTGCCAGCAGTGAACGCCCGGTGCTGTACGAGCAGTACTTC

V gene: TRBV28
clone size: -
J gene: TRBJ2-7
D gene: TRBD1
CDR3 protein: CASSLIGTVTGPYEQYF
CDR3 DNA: TGTGCCAGCAGTTTAATCGGGACAGTAACCGGGCCCTACGAGCAGTACTTC

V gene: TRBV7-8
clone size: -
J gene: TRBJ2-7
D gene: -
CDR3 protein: CASSLGPTSRYEQYF
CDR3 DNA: TGTGCCAGCAGCTTAGGCCCAACTAGCCGATACGAGCAGTACTTC

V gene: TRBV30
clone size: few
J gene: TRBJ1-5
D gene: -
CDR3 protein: CAYDSSNQPQHF
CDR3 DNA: TGTGCCTACGACAGTAGCAATCAGCCCCAGCATTTT

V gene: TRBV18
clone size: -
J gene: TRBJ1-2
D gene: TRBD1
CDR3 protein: CASSPDRDSLYGYTF
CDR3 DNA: TGTGCCAGCTCACCAGACCGGGACAGCCTCTATGGCTACACCTTC

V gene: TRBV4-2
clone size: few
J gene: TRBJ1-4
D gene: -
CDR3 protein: CASSQDGGYSEKLFF
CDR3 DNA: TGTGCCAGCAGCCAAGATGGGGGGTACAGTGAAAAACTGTTTTTT

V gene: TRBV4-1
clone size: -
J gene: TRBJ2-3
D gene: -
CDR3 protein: CASSSRGTDTQYF
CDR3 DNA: TGCGCCAGCAGCTCCCGGGGCACAGATACGCAGTATTTT

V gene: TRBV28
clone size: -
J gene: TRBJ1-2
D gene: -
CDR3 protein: CASSPSGPPDTF
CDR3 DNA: TGTGCCAGCAGTCCATCTGGGCCTCCGGACACCTTC

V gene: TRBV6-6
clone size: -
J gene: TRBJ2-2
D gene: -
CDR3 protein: CASSYGGPGELFF
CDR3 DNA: TGTGCCAGCAGTTACGGGGGCCCCGGGGAGCTGTTTTTT

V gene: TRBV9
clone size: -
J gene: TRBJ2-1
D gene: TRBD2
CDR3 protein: CASSVERSGSTAEQFF
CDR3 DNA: TGTGCCAGCAGCGTAGAACGGAGCGGGAGTACCGCTGAGCAGTTCTTC

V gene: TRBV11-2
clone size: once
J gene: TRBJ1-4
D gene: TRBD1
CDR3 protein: CASSYQTGALNEKLFF
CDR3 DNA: TGTGCCAGCAGCTACCAGACAGGGGCGCTTAATGAAAAACTGTTTTTT

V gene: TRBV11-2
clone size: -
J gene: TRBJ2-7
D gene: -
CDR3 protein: CASSMEFYEQYF
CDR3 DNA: TGTGCCAGCAGCATGGAGTTCTACGAGCAGTACTTC

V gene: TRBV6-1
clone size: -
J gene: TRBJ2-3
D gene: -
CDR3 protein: CASSEVGTSTDTQYF
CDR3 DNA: TGTGCCAGCAGTGAAGTGGGTACTAGCACAGATACGCAGTATTTT

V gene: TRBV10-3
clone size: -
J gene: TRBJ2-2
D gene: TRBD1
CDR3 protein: CAISIDRVGTGELFF
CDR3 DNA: TGTGCCATCAGTATCGACAGGGTAGGGACCGGGGAGCTGTTTTTT

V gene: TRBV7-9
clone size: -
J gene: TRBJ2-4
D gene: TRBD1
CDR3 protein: CASSPRQGVSKNIQYF
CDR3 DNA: TGTGCCAGCAGCCCAAGACAGGGGGTTTCCAAAAACATTCAGTACTTC

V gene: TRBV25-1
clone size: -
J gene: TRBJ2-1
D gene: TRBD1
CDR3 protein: CASSPQTGQGARDEQFF
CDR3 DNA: TGTGCCAGCAGTCCTCAGACGGGACAGGGGGCAAGGGATGAGCAGTTCTTC

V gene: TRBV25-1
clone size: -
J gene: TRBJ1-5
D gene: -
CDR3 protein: CASSVGSSNQPQHF
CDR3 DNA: TGTGCCAGCAGTGTGGGCTCGTCCAATCAGCCCCAGCATTTT

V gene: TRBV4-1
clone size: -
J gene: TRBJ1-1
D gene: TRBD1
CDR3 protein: CASSRQGSEAFF
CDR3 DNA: TGCGCCAGCAGTCGACAGGGTTCTGAAGCTTTCTTT

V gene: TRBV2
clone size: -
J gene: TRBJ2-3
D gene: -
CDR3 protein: CASIFQGSDTQYF
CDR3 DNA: TGTGCCAGCATATTTCAGGGTTCAGATACGCAGTATTTT

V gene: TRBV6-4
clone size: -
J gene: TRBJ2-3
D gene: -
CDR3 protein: CASSDGPEADTQYF
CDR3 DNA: TGTGCCAGCAGTGACGGTCCTGAGGCCGATACGCAGTATTTT